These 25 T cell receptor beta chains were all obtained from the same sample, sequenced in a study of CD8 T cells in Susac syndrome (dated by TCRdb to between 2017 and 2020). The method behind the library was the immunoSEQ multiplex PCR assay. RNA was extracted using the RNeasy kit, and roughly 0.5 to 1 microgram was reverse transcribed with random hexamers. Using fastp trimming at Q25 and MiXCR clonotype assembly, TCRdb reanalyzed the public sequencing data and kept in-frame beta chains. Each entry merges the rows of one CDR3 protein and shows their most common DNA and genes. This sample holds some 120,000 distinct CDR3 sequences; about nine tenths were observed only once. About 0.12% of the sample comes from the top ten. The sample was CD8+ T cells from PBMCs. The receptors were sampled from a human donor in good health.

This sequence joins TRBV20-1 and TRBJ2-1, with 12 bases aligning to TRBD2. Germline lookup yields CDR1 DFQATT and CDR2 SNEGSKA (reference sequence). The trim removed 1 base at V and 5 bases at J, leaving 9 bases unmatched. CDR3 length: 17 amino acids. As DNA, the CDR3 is TGCAGTGCTAGAGGAGTTAGGACTAGCGGGGCCCACAATGAGCAGTTCTTC. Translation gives CSARGVRTSGAHNEQFF.

As DNA, the CDR3 is TGCAGCGTTGAAGATCTTCTTCTGGGGAACACCGGGGAGCTGTTTTTT. This translates into CSVEDLLLGNTGELFF. V and J are TRBV29-1 and TRBJ2-2; D is uncertain. There are 16 residues in the CDR3. The germline CDR1 and CDR2 sequences are SQVTM and ANQGSEA. V was cut by 0 bases and J by 1 base, with 12 bases left in between.

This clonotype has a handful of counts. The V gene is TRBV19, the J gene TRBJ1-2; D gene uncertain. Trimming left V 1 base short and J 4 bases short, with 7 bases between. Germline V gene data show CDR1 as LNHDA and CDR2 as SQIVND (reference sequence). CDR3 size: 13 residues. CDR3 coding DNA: TGTGCCAGTAGTATAGGAGGGAGCTATGGCTACACCTTC. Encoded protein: CASSIGGSYGYTF.

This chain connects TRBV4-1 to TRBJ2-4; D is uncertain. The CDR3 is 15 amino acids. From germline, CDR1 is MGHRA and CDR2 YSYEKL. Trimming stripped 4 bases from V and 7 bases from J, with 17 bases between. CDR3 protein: CASSREPDLRNIQYF. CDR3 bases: TGCGCCAGCAGCCGAGAGCCCGACCTGCGGAACATTCAGTACTTC.

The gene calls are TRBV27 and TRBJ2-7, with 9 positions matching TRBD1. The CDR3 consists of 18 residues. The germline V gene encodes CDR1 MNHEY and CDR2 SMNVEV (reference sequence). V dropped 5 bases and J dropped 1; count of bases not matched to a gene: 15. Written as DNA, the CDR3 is TGTGCCAGCAGTAGCGGACAGGGGAGGAACGCCGAATCCTACGAGCAGTACTTC. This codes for CASSSGQGRNAESYEQYF.

The CDR3 coding sequence is TGCGCCAGCAGCCCGACCAACTCTGAAGCTTTCTTT. Translation gives CASSPTNSEAFF. This chain joins TRBV5-1 and TRBJ1-1, with no clear D. CDR1 is SGHRS and CDR2 is YFSETQ in the germline V gene. V lost 4 bases, J lost 6 bases, and 10 bases lay in between. The CDR3 is 12 residues long.

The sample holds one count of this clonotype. CDR3 DNA sequence: TGTGCCAGCAGCTTAGCAGGGGGTTTTGGCACTGAAGCTTTCTTT. It specifies CASSLAGGFGTEAFF. The chain carries TRBV7-2 and TRBJ1-1; D might be TRBD1 (6 bases). V dropped 0 bases and J dropped 4 bases, with 12 bases sitting between them. CDR3 size: 15 residues. Germline CDR1 and CDR2: SGHTA and FQGNSA.

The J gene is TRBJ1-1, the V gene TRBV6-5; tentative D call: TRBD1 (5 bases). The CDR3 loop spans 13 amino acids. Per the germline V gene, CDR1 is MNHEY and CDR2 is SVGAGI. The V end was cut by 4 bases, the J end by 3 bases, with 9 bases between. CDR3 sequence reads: CASSFLGDTEAFF. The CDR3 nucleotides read TGTGCCAGCAGTTTTTTGGGGGACACTGAAGCTTTCTTT.

The chain's CDR3 is CASSARQGTYGYTF. CDR3 sequence (DNA): TGTGCCAGCAGCGCCCGACAGGGGACCTATGGCTACACCTTC. This rearrangement joins TRBV7-2 to TRBJ1-2, with 8 bases matching TRBD1. Germline V gives CDR1 SGHTA, CDR2 FQGNSA. This CDR3 region has 14 residues. V trimming: 5 bases; J trimming: 4 bases; junction bases outside the gene matches: 6.

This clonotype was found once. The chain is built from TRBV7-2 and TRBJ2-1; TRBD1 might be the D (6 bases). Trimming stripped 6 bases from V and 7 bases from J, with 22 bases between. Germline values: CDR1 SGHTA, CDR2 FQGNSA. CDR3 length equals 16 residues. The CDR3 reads CASSTSLGTLGNEQFF. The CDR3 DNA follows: TGTGCCAGCAGTACCTCTCTCGGGACACTCGGGAATGAGCAGTTCTTC.

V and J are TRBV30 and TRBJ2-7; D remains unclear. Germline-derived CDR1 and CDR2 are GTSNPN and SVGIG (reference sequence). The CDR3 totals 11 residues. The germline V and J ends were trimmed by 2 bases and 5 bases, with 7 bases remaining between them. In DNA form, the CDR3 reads TGTGCCTGGAGTCTCGTCGACGAGCAGTACTTC. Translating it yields CAWSLVDEQYF. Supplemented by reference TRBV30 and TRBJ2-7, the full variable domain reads SQTIHQWPATLVQPVGSPLSLECTVEGTSNPNLYWYRQAAGRGLQLLFYSVGIGQISSEVPQNLSASRPQDRQFILSSKKLLLSDSGFYLCAWSLVDEQYFGPGTRLTVT.

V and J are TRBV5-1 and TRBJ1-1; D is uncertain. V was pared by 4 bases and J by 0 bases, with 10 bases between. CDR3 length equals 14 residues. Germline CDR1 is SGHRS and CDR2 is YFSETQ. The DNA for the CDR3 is TGCGCCAGCAGCCCGGCCGTCATGAACACTGAAGCTTTCTTT. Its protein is CASSPAVMNTEAFF. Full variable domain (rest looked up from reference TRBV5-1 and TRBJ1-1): KAGVTQTPRYLIKTRGQQVTLSCSPISGHRSVSWYQQTPGQGLQFLFEYFSETQRNKGNFPGRFSGRQFSNSRSEMNVSTLELGDSALYLCASSPAVMNTEAFFGQGTRLTVV.

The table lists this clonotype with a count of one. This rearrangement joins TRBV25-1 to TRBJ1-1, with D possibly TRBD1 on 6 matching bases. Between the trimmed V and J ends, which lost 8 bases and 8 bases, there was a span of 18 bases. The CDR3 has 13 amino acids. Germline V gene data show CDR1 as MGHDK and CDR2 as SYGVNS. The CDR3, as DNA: TGTGCCAGCGCCCGAGTGGGGGCGGCGGAAGCTTTCTTT. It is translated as CASARVGAAEAFF.

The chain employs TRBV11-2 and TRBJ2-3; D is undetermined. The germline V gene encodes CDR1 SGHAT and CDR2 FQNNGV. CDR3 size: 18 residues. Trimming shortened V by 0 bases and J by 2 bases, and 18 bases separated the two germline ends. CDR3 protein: CASSLDRPRPRNTDTQYF. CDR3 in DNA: TGTGCCAGCAGCTTAGATCGTCCTAGACCCAGGAACACAGATACGCAGTATTTT.

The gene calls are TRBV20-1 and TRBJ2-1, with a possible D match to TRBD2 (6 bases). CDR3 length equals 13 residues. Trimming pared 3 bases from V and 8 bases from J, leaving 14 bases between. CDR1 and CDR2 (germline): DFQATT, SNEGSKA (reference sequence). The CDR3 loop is CSASSVREDEQFF. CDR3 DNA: TGCAGTGCTAGTTCAGTCAGGGAGGATGAGCAGTTCTTC.

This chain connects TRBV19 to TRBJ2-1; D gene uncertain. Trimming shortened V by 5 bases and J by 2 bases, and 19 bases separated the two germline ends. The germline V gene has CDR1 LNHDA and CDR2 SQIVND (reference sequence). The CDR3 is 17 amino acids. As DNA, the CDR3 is TGTGCCAGTAGTCCTCTCAGTGCATCTCCAGCCTACAATGAGCAGTTCTTC. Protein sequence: CASSPLSASPAYNEQFF.

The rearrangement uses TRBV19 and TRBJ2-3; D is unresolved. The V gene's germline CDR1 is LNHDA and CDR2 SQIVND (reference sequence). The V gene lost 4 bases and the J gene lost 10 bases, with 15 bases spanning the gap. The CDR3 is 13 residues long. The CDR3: CASSTGPVSAQYF. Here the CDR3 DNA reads TGTGCCAGTAGTACCGGTCCGGTTTCCGCGCAGTATTTT.

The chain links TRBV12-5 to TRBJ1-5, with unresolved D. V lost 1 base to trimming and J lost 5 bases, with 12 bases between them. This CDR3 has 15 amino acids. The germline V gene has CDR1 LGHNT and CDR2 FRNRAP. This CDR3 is CASGLDAAWDQPQHF. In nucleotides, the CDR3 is TGTGCTAGTGGTTTGGATGCGGCTTGGGATCAGCCCCAGCATTTT.

The CDR3 sequence is CASSLAKGPPLHEQFF. The CDR3 nucleotides read TGTGCCAGCAGCTTAGCGAAGGGACCACCATTACATGAGCAGTTCTTC. The chain employs TRBV7-2 and TRBJ2-1; D assignment may be TRBD1 or TRBD2 (5 bases each). V was pared by 0 bases and J by 8 bases, with 17 bases between. The CDR3 is 16 amino acids. Germline CDR1 SGHTA, CDR2 FQGNSA.

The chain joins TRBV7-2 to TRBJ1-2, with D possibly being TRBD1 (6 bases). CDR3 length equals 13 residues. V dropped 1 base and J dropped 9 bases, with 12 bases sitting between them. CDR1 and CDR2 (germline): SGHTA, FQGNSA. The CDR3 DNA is TGTGCCAGCAGCTTAGAGGGGGTACTACGCTACACCTTC. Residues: CASSLEGVLRYTF.

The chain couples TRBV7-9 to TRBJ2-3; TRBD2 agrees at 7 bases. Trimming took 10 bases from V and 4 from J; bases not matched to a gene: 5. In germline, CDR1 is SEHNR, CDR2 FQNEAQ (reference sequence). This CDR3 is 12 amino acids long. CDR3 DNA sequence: TGTGCCACGCACAGCGGGGCAGATACGCAGTATTTT. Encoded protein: CATHSGADTQYF.

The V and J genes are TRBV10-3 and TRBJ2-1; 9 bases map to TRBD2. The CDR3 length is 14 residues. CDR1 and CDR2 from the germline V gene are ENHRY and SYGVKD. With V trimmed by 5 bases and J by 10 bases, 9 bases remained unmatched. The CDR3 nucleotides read TGTGCCATCAGTTTTTCGACTAGCGGAGACGAGCAGTTCTTC. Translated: CAISFSTSGDEQFF.

The CDR3 DNA reads as TGCGCCAGCAGCTCGCTCATGGACAGTCGGGAGCAGTTCTTC. This codes for CASSSLMDSREQFF. The genes are TRBV5-1 and TRBJ2-1, with D tentatively TRBD1 (6 bases). The CDR3 covers 14 residues. Trimming pared 3 bases from V and 10 bases from J, leaving 17 bases between. Germline V gene data show CDR1 as SGHRS and CDR2 as YFSETQ.

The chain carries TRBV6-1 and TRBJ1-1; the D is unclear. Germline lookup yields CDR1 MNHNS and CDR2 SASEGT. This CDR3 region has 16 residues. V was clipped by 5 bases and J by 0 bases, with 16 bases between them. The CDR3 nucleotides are TGTGCCAGCAGTCCACGATCAGTATCCATGAACACTGAAGCTTTCTTT. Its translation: CASSPRSVSMNTEAFF.

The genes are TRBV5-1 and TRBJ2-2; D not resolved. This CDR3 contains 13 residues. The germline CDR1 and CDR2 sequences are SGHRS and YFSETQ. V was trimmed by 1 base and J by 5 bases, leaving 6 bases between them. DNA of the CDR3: TGCGCCAGCAGCTTGAAGGAGACCGGGGAGCTGTTTTTT. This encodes CASSLKETGELFF.